Sequencing of this T cell receptor beta chain was carried out in a study of cytomegalovirus exposure and HLA in healthy donors. Notes on the study in general: Most TCR sequences showed up rarely, but some public TCRs showed up in many donors. Researchers reported in a later analysis that a missense DCLRE1C variant was tied to TCR beta V- and J-gene trimming.

A remark on this clone: Its specificity is not known.

Trimming shortened V by 4 bases and J by 0 bases, and 8 bases separated the two germline ends. CDR3 size: 13 residues. Germline V lookup: CDR1 SGHRS, CDR2 YFSETQ. PCR primers comprised 60 Vbeta and 13 Jbeta primers. Some clones are missing from TCRdb's copy, which holds only in-frame ones; the method was immunoSEQ multiplex PCR. The sample consists of around 140,000 clones, around 80% of them appearing once. Input material: PBMCs. V is TRBV5-1 and J is TRBJ2-7; D uncertain. The sequence was obtained from a man between 18 and 35 years old in good health and CMV-seropositive. CDR3 loop: CASSKTPSYEQYF. The CDR3 DNA is TGCGCCAGCAGCAAGACTCCCTCCTACGAGCAGTACTTC.